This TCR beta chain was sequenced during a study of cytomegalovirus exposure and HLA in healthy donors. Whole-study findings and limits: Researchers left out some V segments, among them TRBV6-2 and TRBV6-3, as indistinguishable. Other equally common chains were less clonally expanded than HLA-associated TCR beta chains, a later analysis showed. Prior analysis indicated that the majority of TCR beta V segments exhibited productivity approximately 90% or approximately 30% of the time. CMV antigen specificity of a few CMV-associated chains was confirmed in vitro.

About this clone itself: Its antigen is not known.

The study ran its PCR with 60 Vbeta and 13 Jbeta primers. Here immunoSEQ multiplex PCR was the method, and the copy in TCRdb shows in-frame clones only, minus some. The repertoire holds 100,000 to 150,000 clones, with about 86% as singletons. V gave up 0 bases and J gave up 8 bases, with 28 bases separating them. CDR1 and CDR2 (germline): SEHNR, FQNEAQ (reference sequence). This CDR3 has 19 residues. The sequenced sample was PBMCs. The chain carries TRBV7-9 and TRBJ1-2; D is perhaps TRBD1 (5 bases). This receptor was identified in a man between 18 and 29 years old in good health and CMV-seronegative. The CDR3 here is CASSLATGYPGPRGGGYTF. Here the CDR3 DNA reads TGTGCCAGCAGCTTAGCGACGGGCTACCCGGGACCGAGGGGAGGCGGCTACACCTTC.